Presented here are 22 T cell receptor beta chains from one specimen sequenced in a study of T cell repertoires in cytomegalovirus infection (dated by TCRdb to the late 2010s). Instrument on record: Illumina HiSeq 1500. TCRdb trimmed public reads at Q25 via fastp, called clones via MiXCR and kept in-frame beta chains. Every CDR3 protein is listed once, alongside the most common genes and DNA of its rows. The sample table contains some 300,000 distinct CDR3 sequences; only one count was recorded for about a tenth of them. The biggest ten clones account for more than 2.5% of the sample. Specimen: PBMCs. The receptors originated from a human donor in good health (CMV status not recorded). Some clones in this sample may be carry-over from other donors' samples.

This clonotype was picked up many times. The chain links TRBV6-5 to TRBJ1-1; D not certain. The CDR3 length is 14 residues. Looked up from germline, CDR1 is MNHEY and CDR2 is SVGAGI. V lost 2 bases to trimming and J lost 4 bases, with 11 bases between them. The DNA for the CDR3 is TGTGCCAGCAGTTACGAGCTCGTTTCCACTGAAGCTTTCTTT. This codes for CASSYELVSTEAFF.

This clonotype was found a few times. The chain joins TRBV12-3 or TRBV12-4 to TRBJ2-2, with D unclear. The CDR3 extends over 14 amino acids. Deletions cut 3 bases from V and 5 bases from J, with 10 bases between. DNA of the CDR3: TGTGCCAGCAGTTTTTCGGACCGGACCGGGGAGCTGTTTTTT. Translating gives CASSFSDRTGELFF.

This chain uses TRBV19 with TRBJ2-1, with TRBD2 identical over 8 bases. Losses at the gene ends were 4 bases for V and 4 bases for J; bases not matched to a gene: 15. CDR3 length: 18 residues. CDR1 and CDR2 from the germline V gene are LNHDA and SQIVND (reference sequence). The CDR3 here is CASSTPRRAGGRYNEQFF. DNA of the CDR3: TGTGCCAGTAGTACACCACGGCGTGCGGGGGGCCGTTACAATGAGCAGTTCTTC.

This clonotype was picked up many times. The chain joins TRBV5-4 to TRBJ1-4; 7 bases line up with TRBD1. Germline V gives CDR1 SGHNT, CDR2 YYREEE (reference sequence). V shed 3 bases, J shed 6 bases, and the junction held 11 bases outside the gene matches. The CDR3 totals 16 residues. The CDR3 region has the DNA TGTGCCAGCAGCTCCTCAGGGGGAGGGCGTGATGAAAAACTGTTTTTT. Its protein product is CASSSSGGGRDEKLFF.

This clonotype was detected many times. The chain is built from TRBV7-8 and TRBJ2-1, with a weak D call TRBD1 (5 bases). Germline-derived CDR1 and CDR2 are SGHVS and FQNEAQ. The V end was cut by 3 bases, the J end by 6 bases, with 12 bases between. This CDR3 region has 14 residues. This CDR3 is CASSFDSRGNEQFF. The CDR3 nucleotides read TGTGCCAGCAGCTTCGACAGTAGGGGCAATGAGCAGTTCTTC.

This clonotype was counted ten times or more. The chain recombines TRBV7-2 with TRBJ2-3, with D tentatively TRBD1 (6 bases). The V and J ends lost 4 bases and 1 base respectively, with 9 bases between them. Germline V gives CDR1 SGHTA, CDR2 FQGNSA. CDR3 length: 14 amino acids. CDR3 in DNA: TGTGCCAGCAGCTCAAGACAGGGCACAGATACGCAGTATTTT. Its translation: CASSSRQGTDTQYF. Based on the CDR3 plus reference TRBV7-2 and TRBJ2-3, the full variable domain is GAGVSQSPSNKVTEKGKDVELRCDPISGHTALYWYRQSLGQGLEFLIYFQGNSAPDKSGLPSDRFSAERTGGSVSTLTIQRTQQEDSAVYLCASSSRQGTDTQYFGPGTRLTVL.

This clonotype was seen ten or more times. V is TRBV5-1 and J is TRBJ2-6; D may match TRBD1 or TRBD2 (5 bases each). Germline lookup yields CDR1 SGHRS and CDR2 YFSETQ. V was cut by 3 bases and J by 4 bases, with 11 bases left in between. The CDR3 is 15 residues long. The CDR3 loop is CASSSGTSGANVLTF. CDR3 sequence (DNA): TGCGCCAGCAGCTCGGGGACCTCCGGGGCCAACGTCCTGACTTTC.

This clonotype was counted ten times or more. The V and J genes are TRBV29-1 and TRBJ2-5, with 10 bases fitting TRBD1. This CDR3 comprises 13 residues. CDR1 and CDR2 (germline): SQVTM, ANQGSEA. The V gene end was trimmed by 2 bases and the J gene end by 4 bases; junction bases not matched to a gene: 1. The CDR3 region has the DNA TGCAGCGTTGAACGGACAGGGGGAGAGACCCAGTACTTC. As protein: CSVERTGGETQYF.

At least ten counts were recorded for this clonotype. This chain links TRBV2 with TRBJ2-1, with 7 bases aligning to TRBD1. With 8 bases clipped from V and 8 bases from J, the junction kept 12 bases outside the gene matches. The CDR3 is 14 amino acids. Germline V CDR1 and CDR2: SNHLY, FYNNEI. The CDR3 is CASRQGRGSDEQFF. CDR3 DNA sequence: TGTGCCAGCCGACAGGGAAGGGGTAGCGATGAGCAGTTCTTC.

This clonotype was counted ten times or more. This chain connects TRBV5-4 to TRBJ2-3, with D possibly being TRBD2 (5 bases). V was clipped by 4 bases and J by 4 bases, with 16 bases between them. CDR3 length: 15 amino acids. Germline V gene lookup returns CDR1 SGHNT and CDR2 YYREEE (reference sequence). The CDR3 sequence is CASSPSRVQSDTQYF. The CDR3 coding sequence is TGTGCCAGCAGCCCGTCGCGGGTCCAATCAGATACGCAGTATTTT.

This clonotype was counted ten times or more. This chain links TRBV6-2 or TRBV6-3 with TRBJ2-5; 7 nucleotides match TRBD1. This CDR3 spans 12 amino acids. Trimming cost V 5 bases and J 3 bases; bases outside gene matches: 0. Germline V CDR1 and CDR2: MNHEY, SVGEGT. CDR3 in DNA: TGTGCCAGCAGTGACAGGGAAGAGACCCAGTACTTC. Protein product: CASSDREETQYF.

In regard to this clonotype: The conserved phenylalanine or tryptophan normally closing the CDR3 is absent here, so this likely arose from a read error. This sequence joins TRBV4-2 and TRBJ1-5, with D possibly being TRBD1 (6 bases). The CDR3 consists of 15 residues. Trimming stripped 2 bases from V and 7 bases from J, with 15 bases between. Germline loops: CDR1 LGHNA, CDR2 YNFKEQ. The CDR3 bases are TGTGCCAGCAGCCAACTGGGGGCAAAGGAACAGCCCCAGCATTCT. Amino acid sequence: CASSQLGAKEQPQHS.

A remark on this clonotype: Given a much more abundant clone one base away, this may be a read error. This chain uses TRBV5-5 with TRBJ1-6; the match to TRBD1 covers 9 bases. The CDR3 covers 14 residues. Germline V gives CDR1 SGHKS, CDR2 YYEKEE (reference sequence). J was trimmed by 7 bases and V by 3 bases; bases with no gene match: 2. CDR3: CASSWGQGNSPLHF. CDR3 in DNA: TGTGCCAGCAGCTGGGGACAGGGAAATTCACCCCTCCACTTT.

To note about this clonotype: This may be a read error: a much more frequent sequence differs by one nucleotide. V usage is TRBV6-2 or TRBV6-3 and J usage is TRBJ2-1; D is unresolved. V lost 4 bases and J lost 8, with 12 bases in between. Germline CDR1 MNHEY, CDR2 SVGEGT. This CDR3 has 13 amino acids. The DNA for the CDR3 is TGTGCCAGCAGTTCCCACCCGGGTTATGAGCAGTTCTTC. Its protein is CASSSHPGYEQFF.

This clonotype has a count of ten or more. The CDR3 DNA is TGTGCCAGCAGTTTTGAAACAGGGGTATATGGCTACACCTTC. Residues: CASSFETGVYGYTF. The rearrangement uses TRBV12-3 or TRBV12-4 and TRBJ1-2; 7 bases map to TRBD1. V shed 3 bases, J shed 5 bases, and the junction held 6 bases outside the gene matches. The CDR3 consists of 14 residues.

This clonotype was recorded at least ten times. The chain is built from TRBV5-8 and TRBJ1-1; the D is unclear. The V gene lost 1 base and the J gene lost 1 base, with 8 bases spanning the gap. CDR1 and CDR2 (germline): SGHTS, YDEGEE. The CDR3 is 14 amino acids. The CDR3 DNA is TGTGCCAGCAGCTTGCAACCGGGGAACACTGAAGCTTTCTTT. Its protein is CASSLQPGNTEAFF.

The DNA of the CDR3 is TGCGCCAGCAGCCAGGACAGGATGAGCTATGGCTACACCTTC. Its protein product is CASSQDRMSYGYTF. The genes are TRBV4-3 and TRBJ1-2; 7 bases match TRBD1. Germline trimming cut 3 bases from V and 4 bases from J; bases unmatched to any gene: 5. The germline CDR1 and CDR2 sequences are LGHNA and YSLEER. The CDR3 has 14 amino acids.

In this sample, this clonotype turned up many times. This chain links TRBV28 with TRBJ2-7; TRBD1 matches at 8 bases. There are 14 residues in the CDR3. J gave up 3 bases and V 6 bases, and 7 bases lay outside the gene matches. Germline CDR1 is MDHEN and CDR2 is SYDVKM. CDR3 bases: TGTGCCAGCAGACCTCGACAGGGGCTCTACGAGCAGTACTTC. It is translated as CASRPRQGLYEQYF.

This clonotype was observed a few times. This chain joins TRBV27 and TRBJ1-1, with unresolved D. The CDR3 spans 17 residues. Looked up from germline, CDR1 is MNHEY and CDR2 is SMNVEV (reference sequence). V gave up 4 bases and J gave up 3 bases, with 21 bases separating them. The chain's CDR3 is CASSSRAILQMDTEAFF. In DNA form, the CDR3 reads TGTGCCAGCAGTTCTAGGGCCATACTTCAGATGGACACTGAAGCTTTCTTT.

The V and J genes are TRBV6-5 and TRBJ1-6; no clear D. Germline V gives CDR1 MNHEY, CDR2 SVGAGI. V was trimmed by 4 bases and J by 11 bases, leaving 9 bases between them. The CDR3 length is 12 residues. The DNA of the CDR3 is TGTGCCAGCAGTTCCCCCGGGACACCCCTCCACTTT. This translates into CASSSPGTPLHF.

This clonotype was recorded once. The rearrangement uses TRBV19 and TRBJ2-7; 7 nucleotides match TRBD1. Looked up from germline, CDR1 is LNHDA and CDR2 is SQIVND (reference sequence). With 5 bases clipped from V and 7 bases from J, the junction kept 17 bases outside the gene matches. The CDR3 spans 16 residues. The CDR3: CASSPLAGTVGWEQYV. The DNA of the CDR3 is TGTGCCAGTAGTCCTTTAGCCGGGACAGTCGGATGGGAGCAGTACGTC.

The chain has TRBV6-5 and TRBJ1-2; no firm D call. Germline V lookup: CDR1 MNHEY, CDR2 SVGAGI. The CDR3 runs to 14 residues. V lost 7 bases and J 3 bases, leaving 15 bases between the germline ends. The CDR3 DNA reads TGTGCCAGCAAGCGGGGAGCCTTGGACTATGGCTACACCTTC. Protein: CASKRGALDYGYTF.